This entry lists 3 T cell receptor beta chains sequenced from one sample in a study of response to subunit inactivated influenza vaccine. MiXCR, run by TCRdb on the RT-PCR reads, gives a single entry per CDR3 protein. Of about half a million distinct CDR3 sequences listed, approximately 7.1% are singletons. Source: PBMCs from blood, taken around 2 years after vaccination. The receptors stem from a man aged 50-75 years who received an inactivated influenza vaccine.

DNA of the CDR3: TGTGCCATCAGTGAGTCCCAGGTGGCAGCGGGCAGTGAGCAGTTCTTC. Its translation: CAISESQVAAGSEQFF. The J gene is TRBJ2-1, the V gene TRBV10-3; weak D call: TRBD2 (6 bases). The germline gives CDR1 ENHRY, CDR2 SYGVKD. This CDR3 comprises 16 residues. The germline V and J ends were trimmed by 0 bases and 9 bases, with 18 bases remaining between them.

CDR3 in DNA: TGTGCCAGCAGCTTAGAAGGGTCCAGGGGGGACATTCAGTACTTC. As protein: CASSLEGSRGDIQYF. V gene TRBV11-2 combines with J gene TRBJ2-4, with D possibly being TRBD1 (7 bases). CDR1 and CDR2 (germline): SGHAT, FQNNGV. This CDR3 is built from 15 residues. Between the trimmed V and J ends, which lost 0 bases and 8 bases, there was a span of 14 bases.

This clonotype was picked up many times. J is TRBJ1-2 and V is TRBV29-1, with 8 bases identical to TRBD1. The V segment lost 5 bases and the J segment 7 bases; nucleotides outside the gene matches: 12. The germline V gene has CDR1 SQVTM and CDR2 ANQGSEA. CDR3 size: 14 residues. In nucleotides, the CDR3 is TGCAGCGTTTGGGGAGGAGGACAGGGCAGTGGCTACACCTTC. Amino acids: CSVWGGGQGSGYTF.